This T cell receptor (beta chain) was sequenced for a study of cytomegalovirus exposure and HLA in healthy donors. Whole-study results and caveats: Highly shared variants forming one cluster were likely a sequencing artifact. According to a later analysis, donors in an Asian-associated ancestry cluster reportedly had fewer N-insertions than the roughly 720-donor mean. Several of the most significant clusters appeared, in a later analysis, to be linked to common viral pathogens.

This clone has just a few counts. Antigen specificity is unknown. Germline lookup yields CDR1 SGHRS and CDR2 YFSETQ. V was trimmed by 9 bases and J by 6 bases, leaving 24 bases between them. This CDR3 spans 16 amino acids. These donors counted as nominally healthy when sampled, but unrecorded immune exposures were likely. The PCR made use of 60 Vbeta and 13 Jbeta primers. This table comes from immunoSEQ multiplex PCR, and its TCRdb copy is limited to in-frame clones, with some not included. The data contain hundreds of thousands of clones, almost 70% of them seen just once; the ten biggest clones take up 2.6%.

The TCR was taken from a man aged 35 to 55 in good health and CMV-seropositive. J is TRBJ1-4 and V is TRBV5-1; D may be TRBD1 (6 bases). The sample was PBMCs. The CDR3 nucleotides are TGCGCCACCTCACGAGAGCCACAGGGAGGGGATGAAAAACTGTTTTTT. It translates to CATSREPQGGDEKLFF.